The clone carrying this T cell receptor beta chain was seen once. The antigen is undetermined. The record originates from a study of cytomegalovirus exposure and HLA in healthy donors. Turning to the study itself: Ancestry clustering placed roughly four fifths of approximately 420 genotyped donors in the Caucasian-associated cluster. Overall study results and limits: Across all donors, roughly uniform sequencing depth was an assumption of the presence/absence analyses. Association of a missense DCLRE1C variant with TCR beta V- and J-gene trimming was reported in a later analysis.

The germline CDR1 and CDR2 sequences are GTSNPN and SVGIG (reference sequence). The CDR3 spans 16 residues. Trimming removed 7 bases from V and 0 bases from J; junction bases left unmatched: 9. Primers: 60 Vbeta forward and 13 Jbeta reverse. The method was immunoSEQ multiplex PCR; TCRdb's version includes in-frame clones alone and lacks a portion of them. The table has roughly 89,000 clones, approximately 68% seen once. This chain uses TRBV30 with TRBJ2-6; 7 nucleotides align to TRBD2. The source of this sequence is a woman in her fifties or sixties in good health and CMV-seropositive. Sequenced: PBMCs. The CDR3 region has the DNA TGTGCCTCTCCGGGGAGGGTCCGCTCTGGGGCCAACGTCCTGACTTTC. This gives the protein CASPGRVRSGANVLTF.